The present T cell receptor beta chain was sequenced within a study of technical replicates of blood from a few donors. V was pared by 3 bases and J by 3 bases, with 6 bases of the junction left unmatched. This CDR3 spans 15 amino acids. Germline CDR1 reads KGHSH; CDR2 reads LQKENI. Sequencing used immunoSEQ multiplex PCR; TCRdb keeps in-frame clones, though not all of them. The sample lists 90,000 to 100,000 clones; 90% to 97% were seen once. This clone showed up just once. The sample comprised T cells isolated from PBMCs. The rearrangement joins TRBV18 to TRBJ2-7, with 9 bases that match TRBD2. The source is a human donor in good health. The CDR3 DNA sequence: TGTGCCAGCTCACCGGTTAGCGGGAGTATCTACGAGCAGTACTTC. The encoded protein is CASSPVSGSIYEQYF. The whole variable domain, filled in from reference TRBV18 and TRBJ2-7, reads NAGVMQNPRHLVRRRGQEARLRCSPMKGHSHVYWYRQLPEEGLKFMVYLQKENIIDESGMPKERFSAEFPKEGPSILRIQQVVRGDSAAYFCASSPVSGSIYEQYFGPGTRLTVT.